A selection of T cell receptor beta chains follows, all from one sample in a study of beta chain features in type 1 diabetes. Some clones are missing from TCRdb's copy, which holds only in-frame ones; the method was immunoSEQ multiplex PCR. The sample lists a few hundred thousand clones; roughly 12% were seen once. The sample consisted of naive CD4+ T cells from blood. These TCRs come from a woman aged 18-29 years with type 1 diabetes. Both conserved end residues are part of each CDR3. The D gene is left open where the match is weak. Size is stated for part of the rows, as once, few or many counts, or as a class when the clone is expanded.

TRBV18	14	TRBJ2-5	few	.	CASSPIALQETQYF	TGTGCCAGCTCACCCATAGCACTACAAGAGACCCAGTACTTC
TRBV7-9	12	TRBJ2-1	.	TRBD2	CASSRLADEQFF	TGTGCCAGCAGTCGACTAGCTGATGAGCAGTTCTTC
TRBV4-1	14	TRBJ1-2	few	.	CASSQGVLGGGYTF	TGCGCCAGCAGCCAAGGCGTCCTCGGGGGTGGCTACACCTTC
TRBV7-9	16	TRBJ2-1	few	.	CASSLVVLSSYNEQFF	TGTGCCAGCAGCTTAGTTGTTTTGAGCTCCTACAATGAGCAGTTCTTC
TRBV4-3	13	TRBJ2-1	few	.	CASSQEGVSEQFF	TGCGCCAGCAGCCAAGAAGGGGTTTCTGAGCAGTTCTTC
TRBV30	13	TRBJ1-2	.	.	CAWSVGLSGGYTF	TGTGCCTGGAGTGTTGGCCTCTCGGGAGGCTACACCTTC
TRBV29-1	14	TRBJ2-3	.	TRBD2	CSVELAGVSDTQYF	TGCAGCGTTGAATTGGCGGGAGTGTCAGATACGCAGTATTTT
TRBV19	13	TRBJ2-1	few	.	CATSAVGLNEQFF	TGTGCCACCTCCGCCGTGGGCCTCAATGAGCAGTTCTTC
TRBV5-1	16	TRBJ2-7	few	TRBD2	CASSPGTSGVSYEQYF	TGCGCCAGCAGCCCCGGGACTAGCGGGGTCTCCTACGAGCAGTACTTC
TRBV29-1	13	TRBJ1-2	.	.	CSARGQTNYGYTF	TGCAGCGCCAGAGGACAGACTAACTATGGCTACACCTTC
TRBV5-1	20	TRBJ2-2	.	TRBD2	CASSLSWEASGRQNTGELFF	TGCGCCAGCAGCTTATCGTGGGAGGCTAGCGGGAGGCAGAACACCGGGGAGCTGTTTTTT
TRBV4-2	19	TRBJ2-5	.	TRBD2	CASSQGRLAGGLDQETQYF	TGTGCCAGCAGCCAAGGCAGACTAGCGGGAGGGCTTGATCAAGAGACCCAGTACTTC
TRBV19	15	TRBJ2-1	.	TRBD1	CASSTPAGGRDEQFF	TGTGCCAGTAGTACCCCGGCAGGGGGTAGGGATGAGCAGTTCTTC
TRBV5-4	13	TRBJ2-1	once	TRBD1	CASSLDRGREQFF	TGTGCCAGCAGCTTAGACAGGGGGCGTGAGCAGTTCTTC
TRBV9	13	TRBJ1-1	few	.	CAIGGFGATEAFF	TGTGCCATCGGGGGTTTCGGGGCCACTGAAGCTTTCTTT
TRBV20-1	11	TRBJ2-1	.	.	CSAGSLDRQFF	TGCAGTGCGGGGAGTTTAGATCGGCAGTTCTTC
TRBV7-9	14	TRBJ1-1	.	TRBD1	CASSSDVDRAGAFF	TGTGCCAGCAGCTCCGATGTCGACAGGGCCGGAGCTTTCTTT
TRBV20-1	11	TRBJ2-5	few	.	CSVGREETQYF	TGCAGTGTCGGCAGGGAAGAGACCCAGTACTTC
TRBV7-9	15	TRBJ2-3	.	.	CASSVYRDPTDTQYF	TGTGCCAGCAGCGTATACAGGGACCCCACAGATACGCAGTATTTT
TRBV9	14	TRBJ1-4	few	.	CASSVRQSDEKLFF	TGTGCCAGCAGCGTCCGACAGTCAGATGAAAAACTGTTTTTT